This TCR beta chain was sequenced for a study of early T cells in non-severe SARS-CoV-2 infection. Study overall: Unsorted whole-blood RNA was sequenced in bulk, leaving chains unpaired.

Regarding the study as a whole: In VDJdb matching, anti-spike CD8 responses were favored while private and CD4 specificities went missing.

The CDR3 contains 16 residues. Trimming at V came to 5 bases and at J to 6 bases, leaving 14 bases not matched to a gene. Germline V gene lookup returns CDR1 SGHRS and CDR2 YFSETQ. This clonotype was counted ten times or more. The antigen is unknown. Unique molecular identifiers were added to individual cDNA molecules. MiXCR, applied by TCRdb to the 5' RACE reads, yields one record per CDR3 protein. This sample has some 60,000 distinct CDR3 sequences, with roughly 12% found just once. The sequencing sample was made of whole blood. V is TRBV5-1 and J is TRBJ2-3; TRBD2 aligns across 8 bases. The sequence came from an adult who was a healthcare worker with PCR-confirmed SARS-CoV-2 infection or an uninfected control (not recorded which). The CDR3 DNA follows: TGCGCCAGCAGTCTACTAGCGGAAACCGGGCAGGATACGCAGTATTTT. Residues: CASSLLAETGQDTQYF.